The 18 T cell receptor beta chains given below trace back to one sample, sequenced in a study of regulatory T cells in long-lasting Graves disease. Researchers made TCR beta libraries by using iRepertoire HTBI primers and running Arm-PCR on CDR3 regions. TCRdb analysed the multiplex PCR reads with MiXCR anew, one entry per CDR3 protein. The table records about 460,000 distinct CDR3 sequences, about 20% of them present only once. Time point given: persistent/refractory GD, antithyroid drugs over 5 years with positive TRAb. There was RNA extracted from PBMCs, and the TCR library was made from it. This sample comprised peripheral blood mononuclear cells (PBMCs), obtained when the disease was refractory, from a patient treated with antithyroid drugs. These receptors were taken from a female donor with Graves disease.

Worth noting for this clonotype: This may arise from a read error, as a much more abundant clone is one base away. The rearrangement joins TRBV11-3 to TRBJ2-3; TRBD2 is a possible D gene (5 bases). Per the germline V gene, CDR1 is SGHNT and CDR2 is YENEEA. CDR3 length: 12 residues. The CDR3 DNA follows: TGTGCCAACAGCTTTAGCGCAGATACGCAGTATTTT. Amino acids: CANSFSADTQYF.

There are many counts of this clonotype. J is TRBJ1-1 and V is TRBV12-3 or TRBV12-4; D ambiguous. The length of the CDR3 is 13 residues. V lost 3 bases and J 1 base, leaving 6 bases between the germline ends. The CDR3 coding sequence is TGTGCCAGCAGTTTTGGGCAGAACACTGAAGCTTTCTTT. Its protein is CASSFGQNTEAFF.

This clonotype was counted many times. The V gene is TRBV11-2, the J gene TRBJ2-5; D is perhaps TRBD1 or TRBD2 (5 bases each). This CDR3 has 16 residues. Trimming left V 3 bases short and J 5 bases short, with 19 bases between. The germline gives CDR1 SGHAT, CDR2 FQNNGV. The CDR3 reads CASSLGEKLSMETQYF. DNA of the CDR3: TGTGCCAGCAGCTTGGGGGAGAAGCTCTCCATGGAGACCCAGTACTTC.

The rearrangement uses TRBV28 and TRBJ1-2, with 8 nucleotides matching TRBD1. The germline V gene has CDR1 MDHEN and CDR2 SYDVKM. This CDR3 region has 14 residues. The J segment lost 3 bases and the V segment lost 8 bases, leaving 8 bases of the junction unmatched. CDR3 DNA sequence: TGTGCCAGCGGGACCTGGACAGGGTACTATGGCTACACCTTC. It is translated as CASGTWTGYYGYTF.

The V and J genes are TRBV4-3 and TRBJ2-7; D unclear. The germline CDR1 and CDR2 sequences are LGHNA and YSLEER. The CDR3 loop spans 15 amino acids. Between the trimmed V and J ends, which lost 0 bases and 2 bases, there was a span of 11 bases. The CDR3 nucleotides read TGCGCCAGCAGCCAAGATGCCTCTACCACCTACGAGCAGTACTTC. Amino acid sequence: CASSQDASTTYEQYF.

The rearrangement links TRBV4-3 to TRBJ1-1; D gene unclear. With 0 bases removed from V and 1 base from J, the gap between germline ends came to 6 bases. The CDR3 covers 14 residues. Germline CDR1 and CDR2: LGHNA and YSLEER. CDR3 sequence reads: CASSQDPGNTEAFF. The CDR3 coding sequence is TGCGCCAGCAGCCAAGATCCAGGGAACACTGAAGCTTTCTTT.

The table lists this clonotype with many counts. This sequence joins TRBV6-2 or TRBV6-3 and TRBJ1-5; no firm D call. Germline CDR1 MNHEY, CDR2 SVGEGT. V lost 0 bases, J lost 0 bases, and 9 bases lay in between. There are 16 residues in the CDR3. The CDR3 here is CASSYSRSNSNQPQHF. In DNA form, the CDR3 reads TGTGCCAGCAGTTACTCCCGTTCAAATAGCAATCAGCCCCAGCATTTT.

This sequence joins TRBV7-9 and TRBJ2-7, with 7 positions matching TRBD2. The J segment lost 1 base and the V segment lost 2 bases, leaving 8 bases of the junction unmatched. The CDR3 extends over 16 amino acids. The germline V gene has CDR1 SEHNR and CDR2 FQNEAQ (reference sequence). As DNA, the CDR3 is TGTGCCAGCAGCTTATATGGCGGGGGTACTTCCTACGAGCAGTACTTC. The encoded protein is CASSLYGGGTSYEQYF.

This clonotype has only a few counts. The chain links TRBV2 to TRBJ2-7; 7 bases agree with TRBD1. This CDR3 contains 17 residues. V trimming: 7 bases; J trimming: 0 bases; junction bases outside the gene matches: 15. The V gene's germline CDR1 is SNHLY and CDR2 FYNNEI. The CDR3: CASKLRGLAGYSYEQYF. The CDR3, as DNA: TGTGCCAGCAAATTAAGGGGGCTTGCAGGGTACTCCTACGAGCAGTACTTC.

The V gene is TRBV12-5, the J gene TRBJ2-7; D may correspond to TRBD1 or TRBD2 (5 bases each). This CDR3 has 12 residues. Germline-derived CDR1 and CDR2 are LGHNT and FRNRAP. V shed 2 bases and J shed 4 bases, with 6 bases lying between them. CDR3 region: CASGLWGYEQYF. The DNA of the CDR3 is TGTGCTAGTGGTTTGTGGGGGTACGAGCAGTACTTC.

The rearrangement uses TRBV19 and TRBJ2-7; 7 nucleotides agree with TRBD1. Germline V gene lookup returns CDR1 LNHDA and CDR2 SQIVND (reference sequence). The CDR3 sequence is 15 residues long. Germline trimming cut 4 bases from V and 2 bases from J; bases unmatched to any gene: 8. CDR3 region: CASSNPTGFPYEQYF. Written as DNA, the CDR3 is TGTGCCAGTAGTAACCCGACAGGGTTTCCCTACGAGCAGTACTTC.

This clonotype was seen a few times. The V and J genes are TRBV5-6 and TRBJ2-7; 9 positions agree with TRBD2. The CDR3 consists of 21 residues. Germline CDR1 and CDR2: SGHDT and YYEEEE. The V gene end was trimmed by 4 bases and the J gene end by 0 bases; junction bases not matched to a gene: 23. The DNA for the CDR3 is TGTGCCAGCAGCACGGGGCTAGCGGGAAAGTACACTCTAAGAATCTCCTACGAGCAGTACTTC. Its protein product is CASSTGLAGKYTLRISYEQYF.

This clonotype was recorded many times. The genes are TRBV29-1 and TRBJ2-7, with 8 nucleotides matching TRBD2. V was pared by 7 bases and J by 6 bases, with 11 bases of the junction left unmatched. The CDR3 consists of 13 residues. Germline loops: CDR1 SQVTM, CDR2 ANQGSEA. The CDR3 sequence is CSAIAGPYVEQYF. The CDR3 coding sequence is TGCAGCGCTATAGCGGGACCTTATGTCGAGCAGTACTTC.

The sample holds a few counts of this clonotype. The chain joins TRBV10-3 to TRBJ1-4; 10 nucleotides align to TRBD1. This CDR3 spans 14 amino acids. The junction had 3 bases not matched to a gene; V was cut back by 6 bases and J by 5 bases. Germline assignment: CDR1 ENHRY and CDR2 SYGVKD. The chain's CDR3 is CAISPGQGNEKLFF. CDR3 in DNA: TGTGCCATCAGCCCGGGACAGGGGAATGAAAAACTGTTTTTT.

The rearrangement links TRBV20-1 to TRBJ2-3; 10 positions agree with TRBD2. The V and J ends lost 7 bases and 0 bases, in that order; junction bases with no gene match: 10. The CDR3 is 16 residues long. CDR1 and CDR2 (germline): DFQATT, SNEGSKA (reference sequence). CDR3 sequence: CSVEGLAGDSTDTQYF. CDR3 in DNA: TGCAGTGTCGAGGGTCTAGCGGGGGATAGCACAGATACGCAGTATTTT.

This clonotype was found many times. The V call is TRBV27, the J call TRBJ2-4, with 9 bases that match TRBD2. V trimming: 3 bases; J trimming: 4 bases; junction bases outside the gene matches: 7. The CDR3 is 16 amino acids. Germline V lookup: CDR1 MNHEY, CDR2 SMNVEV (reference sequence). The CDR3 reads CASSFLAGGPKNIQYF. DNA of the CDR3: TGTGCCAGCAGTTTTTTGGCGGGGGGGCCGAAAAACATTCAGTACTTC.

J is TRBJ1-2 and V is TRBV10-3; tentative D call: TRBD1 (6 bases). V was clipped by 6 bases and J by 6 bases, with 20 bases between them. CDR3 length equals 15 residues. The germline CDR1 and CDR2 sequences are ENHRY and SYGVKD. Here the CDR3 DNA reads TGTGCCATCAGCGATGACAAGTTCCCAGGGGATGGCTACACCTTC. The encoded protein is CAISDDKFPGDGYTF.

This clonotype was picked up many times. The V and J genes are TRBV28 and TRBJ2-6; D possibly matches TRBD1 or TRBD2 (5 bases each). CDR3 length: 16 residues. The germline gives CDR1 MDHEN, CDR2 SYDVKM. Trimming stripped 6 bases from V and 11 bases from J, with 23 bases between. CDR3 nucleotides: TGTGCCAGCAGGGACCCGAGGATGGGGGATTCCCACGTCCTGACTTTC. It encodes CASRDPRMGDSHVLTF.